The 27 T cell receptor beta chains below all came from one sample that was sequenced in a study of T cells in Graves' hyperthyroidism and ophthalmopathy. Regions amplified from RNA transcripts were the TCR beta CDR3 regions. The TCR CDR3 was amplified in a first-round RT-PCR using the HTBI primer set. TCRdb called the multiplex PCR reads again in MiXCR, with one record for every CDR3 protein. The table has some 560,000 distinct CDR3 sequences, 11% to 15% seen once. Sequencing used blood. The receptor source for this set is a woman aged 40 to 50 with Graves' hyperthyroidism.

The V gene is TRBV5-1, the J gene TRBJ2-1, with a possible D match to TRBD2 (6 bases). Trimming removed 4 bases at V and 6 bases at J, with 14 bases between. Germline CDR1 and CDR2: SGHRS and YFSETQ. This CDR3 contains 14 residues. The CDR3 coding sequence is TGCGCCAGCAGCGGCGGGACTCTGGGCAATGAGCAGTTCTTC. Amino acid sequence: CASSGGTLGNEQFF.

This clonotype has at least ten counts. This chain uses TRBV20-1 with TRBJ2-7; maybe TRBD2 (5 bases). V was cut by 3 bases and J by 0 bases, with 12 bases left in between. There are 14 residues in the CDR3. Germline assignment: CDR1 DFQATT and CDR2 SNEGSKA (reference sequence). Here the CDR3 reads CSAREAQSSYEQYF. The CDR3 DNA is TGCAGTGCTAGGGAGGCACAAAGCTCCTACGAGCAGTACTTC.

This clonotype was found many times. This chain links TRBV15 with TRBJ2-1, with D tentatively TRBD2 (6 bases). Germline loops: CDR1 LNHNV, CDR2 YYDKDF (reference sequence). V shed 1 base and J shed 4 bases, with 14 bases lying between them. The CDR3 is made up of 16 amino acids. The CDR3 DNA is TGTGCCACCAGCAGAGGAAGGCGGGGAACTTACAATGAGCAGTTCTTC. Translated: CATSRGRRGTYNEQFF.

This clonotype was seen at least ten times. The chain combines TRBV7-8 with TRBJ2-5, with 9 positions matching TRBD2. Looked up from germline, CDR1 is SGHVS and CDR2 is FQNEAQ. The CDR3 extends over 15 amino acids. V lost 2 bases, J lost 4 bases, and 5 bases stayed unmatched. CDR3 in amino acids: CASSLSASGTETQYF. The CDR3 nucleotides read TGTGCCAGCAGCTTAAGCGCTAGCGGGACAGAGACCCAGTACTTC.

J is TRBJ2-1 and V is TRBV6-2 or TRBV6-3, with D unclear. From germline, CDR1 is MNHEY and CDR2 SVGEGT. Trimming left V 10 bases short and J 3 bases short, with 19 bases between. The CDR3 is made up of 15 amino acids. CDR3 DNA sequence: TGTGCCATCCGGCGTAGGGAATTAATCTACAATGAGCAGTTCTTC. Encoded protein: CAIRRRELIYNEQFF.

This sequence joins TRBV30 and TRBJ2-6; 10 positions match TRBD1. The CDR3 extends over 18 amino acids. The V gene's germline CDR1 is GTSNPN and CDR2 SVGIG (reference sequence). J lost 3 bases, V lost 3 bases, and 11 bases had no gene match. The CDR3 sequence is CAWRSGQGGTRGANVLTF. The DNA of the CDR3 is TGTGCCTGGAGATCAGGACAGGGGGGGACGCGTGGGGCCAACGTCCTGACTTTC.

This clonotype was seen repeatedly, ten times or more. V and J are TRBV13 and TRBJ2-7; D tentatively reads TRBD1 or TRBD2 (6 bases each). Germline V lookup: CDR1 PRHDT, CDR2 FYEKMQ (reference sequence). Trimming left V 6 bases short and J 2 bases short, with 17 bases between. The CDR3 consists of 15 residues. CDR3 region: CASSSRRDTPYEQYF. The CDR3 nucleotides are TGTGCCAGCAGTTCAAGGCGGGACACACCCTACGAGCAGTACTTC.

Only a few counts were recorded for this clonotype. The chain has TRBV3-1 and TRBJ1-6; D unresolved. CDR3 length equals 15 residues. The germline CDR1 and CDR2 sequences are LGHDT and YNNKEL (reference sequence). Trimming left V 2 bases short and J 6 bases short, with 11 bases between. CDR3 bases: TGTGCCAGCAGCCAAATTAGCCAGCCTAATTCACCCCTCCACTTT. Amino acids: CASSQISQPNSPLHF.

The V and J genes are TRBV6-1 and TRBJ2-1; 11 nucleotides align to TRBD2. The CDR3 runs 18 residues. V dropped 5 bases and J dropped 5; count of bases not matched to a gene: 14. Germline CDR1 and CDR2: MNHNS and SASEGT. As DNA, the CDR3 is TGTGCCAGCAGTACGAGGGGGATGAGACTAGCGGGGAACAATGAGCAGTTCTTC. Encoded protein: CASSTRGMRLAGNNEQFF.

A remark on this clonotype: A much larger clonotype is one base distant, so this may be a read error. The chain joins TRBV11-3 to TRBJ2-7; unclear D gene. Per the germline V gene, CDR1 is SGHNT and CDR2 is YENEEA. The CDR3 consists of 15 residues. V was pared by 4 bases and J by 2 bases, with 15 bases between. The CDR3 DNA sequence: TGTGCCAGCAGCTCAACGACAAGGTGGGCCTACGAGCAGTACTTC. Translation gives CASSSTTRWAYEQYF.

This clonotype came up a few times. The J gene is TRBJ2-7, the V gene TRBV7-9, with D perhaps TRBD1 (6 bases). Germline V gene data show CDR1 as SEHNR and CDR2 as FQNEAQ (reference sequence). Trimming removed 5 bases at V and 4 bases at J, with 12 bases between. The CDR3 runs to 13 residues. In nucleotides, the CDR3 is TGTGCCAGCAGCGGGGACATTTCTTACGAGCAGTACTTC. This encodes CASSGDISYEQYF.

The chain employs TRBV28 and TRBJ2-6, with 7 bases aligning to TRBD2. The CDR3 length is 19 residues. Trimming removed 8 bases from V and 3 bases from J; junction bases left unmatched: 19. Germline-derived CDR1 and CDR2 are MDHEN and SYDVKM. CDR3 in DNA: TGTGCCAGCGGATATCTGGGGGGGGTCCCTATTGGTGGGGCCAACGTCCTGACTTTC. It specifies CASGYLGGVPIGGANVLTF.

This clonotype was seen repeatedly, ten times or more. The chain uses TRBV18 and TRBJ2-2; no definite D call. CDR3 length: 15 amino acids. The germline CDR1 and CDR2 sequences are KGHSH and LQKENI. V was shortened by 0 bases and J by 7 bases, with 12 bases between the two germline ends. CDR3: CASSPPVSRYGELFF. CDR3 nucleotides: TGTGCCAGCTCACCACCGGTCTCGCGGTACGGGGAGCTGTTTTTT.

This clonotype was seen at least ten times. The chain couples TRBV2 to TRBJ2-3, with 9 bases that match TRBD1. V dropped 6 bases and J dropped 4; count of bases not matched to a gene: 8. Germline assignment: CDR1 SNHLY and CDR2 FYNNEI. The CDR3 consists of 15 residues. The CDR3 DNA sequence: TGTGCCAGCAGGTCCGGGACAGGGTGGGCAGATACGCAGTATTTT. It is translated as CASRSGTGWADTQYF.

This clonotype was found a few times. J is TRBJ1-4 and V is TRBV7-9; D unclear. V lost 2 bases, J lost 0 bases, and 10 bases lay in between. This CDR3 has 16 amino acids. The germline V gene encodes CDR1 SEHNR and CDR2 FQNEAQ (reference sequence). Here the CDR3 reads CASSLSLQATNEKLFF. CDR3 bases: TGTGCCAGCAGCTTATCCCTGCAAGCAACTAATGAAAAACTGTTTTTT.

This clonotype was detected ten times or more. This CDR3 is CASSVGAVQYF. The CDR3, as DNA: TGTGCCAGCAGTGTGGGCGCCGTGCAGTATTTT. The chain employs TRBV12-3 or TRBV12-4 and TRBJ2-3; D not resolved. V lost 5 bases to trimming and J lost 11 bases, with 11 bases between them. The CDR3 is 11 amino acids.

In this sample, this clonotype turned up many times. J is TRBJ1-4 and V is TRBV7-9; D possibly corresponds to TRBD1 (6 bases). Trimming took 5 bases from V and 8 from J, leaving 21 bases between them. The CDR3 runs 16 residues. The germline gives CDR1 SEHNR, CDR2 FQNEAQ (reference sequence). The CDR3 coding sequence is TGTGCCAGCAGCGCCGTACAGGGCTTGGTTCGGGAAAAACTGTTTTTT. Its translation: CASSAVQGLVREKLFF.

The CDR3 is CASSETVVDEQYF. CDR3 DNA: TGTGCCAGCAGTGAAACGGTTGTGGACGAGCAGTACTTC. The chain joins TRBV6-1 to TRBJ2-7; D gene uncertain. Between the trimmed V and J ends, which lost 2 bases and 5 bases, there was a span of 10 bases. The CDR3 extends over 13 amino acids. Germline-derived CDR1 and CDR2 are MNHNS and SASEGT.

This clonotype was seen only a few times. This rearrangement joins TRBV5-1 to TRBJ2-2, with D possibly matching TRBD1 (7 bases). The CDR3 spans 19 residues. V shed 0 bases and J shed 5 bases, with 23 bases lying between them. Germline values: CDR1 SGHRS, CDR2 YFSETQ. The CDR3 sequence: CASSLAGTAEPRGTGELFF. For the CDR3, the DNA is TGCGCCAGCAGCTTGGCGGGGACAGCCGAACCCCGGGGGACCGGGGAGCTGTTTTTT.

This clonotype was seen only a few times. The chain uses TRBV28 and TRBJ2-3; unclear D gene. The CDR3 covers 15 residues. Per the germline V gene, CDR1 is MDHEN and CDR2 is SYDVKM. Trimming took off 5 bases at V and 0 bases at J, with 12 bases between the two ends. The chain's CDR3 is CASSTYYSSTDTQYF. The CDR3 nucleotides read TGTGCCAGCAGTACCTACTATTCCAGCACAGATACGCAGTATTTT.

As DNA, the CDR3 is TGTGCCAGCAGTTTCGGCCAGGGGTACACCGGGGAGCTGTTTTTT. It yields the protein CASSFGQGYTGELFF. The chain is built from TRBV27 and TRBJ2-2; tentative D call: TRBD1 (6 bases). The CDR3 runs 15 residues. V was clipped by 3 bases and J by 3 bases, with 11 bases between them. CDR1 MNHEY and CDR2 SMNVEV come from the germline V gene (reference sequence).

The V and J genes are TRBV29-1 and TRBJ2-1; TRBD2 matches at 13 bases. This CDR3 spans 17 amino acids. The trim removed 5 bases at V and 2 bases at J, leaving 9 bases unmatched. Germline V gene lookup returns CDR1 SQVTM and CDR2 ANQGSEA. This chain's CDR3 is CSVPTSGRANPYNEQFF. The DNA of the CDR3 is TGCAGCGTTCCAACTAGCGGGAGGGCCAACCCCTACAATGAGCAGTTCTTC.

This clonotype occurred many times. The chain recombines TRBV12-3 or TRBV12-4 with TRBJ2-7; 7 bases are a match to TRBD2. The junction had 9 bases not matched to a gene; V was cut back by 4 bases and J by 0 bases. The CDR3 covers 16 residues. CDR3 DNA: TGTGCCAGCAGTTCGATGGGGCTAGCGGCCTCCTACGAGCAGTACTTC. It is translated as CASSSMGLAASYEQYF.

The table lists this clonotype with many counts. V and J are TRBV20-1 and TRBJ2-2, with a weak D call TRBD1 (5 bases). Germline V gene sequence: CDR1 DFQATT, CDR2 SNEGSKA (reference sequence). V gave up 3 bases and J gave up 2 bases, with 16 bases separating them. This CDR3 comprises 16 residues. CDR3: CSASDAQGHNTGELFF. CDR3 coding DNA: TGCAGTGCTAGCGACGCCCAGGGCCATAACACCGGGGAGCTGTTTTTT.

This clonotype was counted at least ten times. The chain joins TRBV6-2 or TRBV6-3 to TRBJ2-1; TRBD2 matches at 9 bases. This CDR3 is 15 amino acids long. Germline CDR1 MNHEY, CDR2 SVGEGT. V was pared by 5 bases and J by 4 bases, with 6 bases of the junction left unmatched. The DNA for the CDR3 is TGTGCCAGCAGTACCTTAGCGGGAGATTACAATGAGCAGTTCTTC. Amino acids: CASSTLAGDYNEQFF.

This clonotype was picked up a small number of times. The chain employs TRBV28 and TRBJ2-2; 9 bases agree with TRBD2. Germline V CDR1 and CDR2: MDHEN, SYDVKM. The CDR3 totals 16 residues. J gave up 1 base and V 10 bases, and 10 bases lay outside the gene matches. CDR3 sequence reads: CATISGRNKNTGELFF. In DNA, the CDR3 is TGTGCCACCATTAGCGGGAGAAATAAGAACACCGGGGAGCTGTTTTTT.

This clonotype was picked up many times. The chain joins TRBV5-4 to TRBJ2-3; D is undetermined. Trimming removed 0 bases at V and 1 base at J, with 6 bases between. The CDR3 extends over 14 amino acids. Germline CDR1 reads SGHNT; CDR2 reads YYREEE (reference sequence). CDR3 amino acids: CASSLDVGTDTQYF. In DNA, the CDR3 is TGTGCCAGCAGCTTGGACGTGGGCACAGATACGCAGTATTTT.